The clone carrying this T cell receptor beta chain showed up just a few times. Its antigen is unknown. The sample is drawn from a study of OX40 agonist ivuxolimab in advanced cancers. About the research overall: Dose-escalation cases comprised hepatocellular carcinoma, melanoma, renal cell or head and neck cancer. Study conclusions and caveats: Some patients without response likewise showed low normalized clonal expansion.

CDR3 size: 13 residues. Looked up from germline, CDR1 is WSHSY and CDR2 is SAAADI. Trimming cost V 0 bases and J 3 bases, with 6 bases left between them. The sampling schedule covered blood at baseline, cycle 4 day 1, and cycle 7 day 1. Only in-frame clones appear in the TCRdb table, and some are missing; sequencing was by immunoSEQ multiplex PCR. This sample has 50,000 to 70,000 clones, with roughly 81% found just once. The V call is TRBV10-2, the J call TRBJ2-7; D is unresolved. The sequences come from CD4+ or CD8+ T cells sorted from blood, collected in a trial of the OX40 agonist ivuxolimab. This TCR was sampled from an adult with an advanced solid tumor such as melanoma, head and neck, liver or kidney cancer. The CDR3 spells CASSESSLYEQYF. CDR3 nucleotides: TGCGCCAGCAGTGAGTCGAGCCTCTACGAGCAGTACTTC.